The source of this TCR beta chain is a study of cytomegalovirus exposure and HLA in healthy donors. Both 60 Vbeta primers and 13 Jbeta primers went into the PCR. The table came from immunoSEQ multiplex PCR; TCRdb's copy has only in-frame clones and leaves some out. The data hold roughly 120,000 clones, with nearly 65% observed a single time. V was clipped by 2 bases and J by 2 bases; unmatched bases: 0. The CDR3 sequence is 15 residues long. CDR1 is LGHNA, CDR2 YSLEER, per germline. This TCR was recovered from a man aged 40-49 years in good health and CMV-seropositive. The genes are TRBV4-3 and TRBJ2-6; TRBD1 matches 7 bases. The source material was PBMCs. The CDR3 protein is CASSQQGAGANVLTF. CDR3 coding DNA: TGCGCCAGCAGCCAACAGGGGGCTGGGGCCAACGTCCTGACTTTC.